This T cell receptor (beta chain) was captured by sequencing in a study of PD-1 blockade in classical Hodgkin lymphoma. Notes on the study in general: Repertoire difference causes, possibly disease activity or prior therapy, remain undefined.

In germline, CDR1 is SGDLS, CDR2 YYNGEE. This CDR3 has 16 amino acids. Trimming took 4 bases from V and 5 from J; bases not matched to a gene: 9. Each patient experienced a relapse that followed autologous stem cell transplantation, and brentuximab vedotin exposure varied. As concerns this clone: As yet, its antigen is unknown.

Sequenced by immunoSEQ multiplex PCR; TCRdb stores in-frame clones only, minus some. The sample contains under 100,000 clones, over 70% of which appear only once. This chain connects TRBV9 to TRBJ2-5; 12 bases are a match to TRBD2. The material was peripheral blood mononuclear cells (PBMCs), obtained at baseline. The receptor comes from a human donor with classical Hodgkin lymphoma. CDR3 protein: CASSPPTSGGGETQYF. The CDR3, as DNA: TGTGCCAGCAGCCCCCCGACTAGCGGGGGAGGGGAGACCCAGTACTTC. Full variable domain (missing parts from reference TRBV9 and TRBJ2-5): DSGVTQTPKHLITATGQRVTLRCSPRSGDLSVYWYQQSLDQGLQFLIQYYNGEERAKGNILERFSAQQFPDLHSELNLSSLELGDSALYFCASSPPTSGGGETQYFGPGTRLLVL.